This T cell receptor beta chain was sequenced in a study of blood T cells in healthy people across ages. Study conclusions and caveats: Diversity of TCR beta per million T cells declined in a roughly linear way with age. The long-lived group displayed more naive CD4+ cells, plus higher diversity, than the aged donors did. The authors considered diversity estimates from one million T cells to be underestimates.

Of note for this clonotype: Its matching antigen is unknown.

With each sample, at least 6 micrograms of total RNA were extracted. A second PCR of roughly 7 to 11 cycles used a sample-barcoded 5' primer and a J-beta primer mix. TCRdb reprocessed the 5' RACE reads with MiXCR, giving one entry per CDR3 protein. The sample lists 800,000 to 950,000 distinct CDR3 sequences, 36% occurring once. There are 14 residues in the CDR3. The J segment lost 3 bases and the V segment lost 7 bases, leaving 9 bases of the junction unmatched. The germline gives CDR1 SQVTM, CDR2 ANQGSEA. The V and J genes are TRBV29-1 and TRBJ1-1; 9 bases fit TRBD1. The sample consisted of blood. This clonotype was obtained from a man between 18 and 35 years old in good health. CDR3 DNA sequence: TGCAGCGCGACCTCCGGGACAGGGTACACTGAAGCTTTCTTT. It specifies CSATSGTGYTEAFF.